A selection of T cell receptor beta chains follows, all from one sample in a study of shared T cell receptors in the human thymus. The table came from immunoSEQ multiplex PCR; TCRdb's copy has only in-frame clones and leaves some out. This table has 720,000 or so clones, 80% to 90% appearing once. The same sample was also studied in work on human thymus T cells.

The sequenced material came from thymocytes. Receptors originate from a girl in the first two years of life with a congenital heart defect. CDR3s include the opening cysteine and the closing phenylalanine or tryptophan. Each record gives: V gene, CDR3 length, D gene, clone size, J gene, CDR3 protein, CDR3 DNA. A D gene is named only where the DNA matches it firmly. Clone size is shown for a subset of rows, as once, few, many or a class of expanded clone.

TRBV6-4,16,NA,NA,TRBJ2-3,CASSELPGGPSLTQYF,TGTGCCAGCAGTGAACTACCGGGGGGCCCCTCCCTTACGCAGTATTTT
TRBV6-6,15,TRBD2,NA,TRBJ2-1,CASSLAGGPYNEQFF,TGTGCCAGCAGTCTAGCGGGGGGCCCCTACAATGAGCAGTTCTTC
TRBV4-2,17,NA,NA,TRBJ1-5,CASSHLEGRFSNQPQHF,TGTGCCAGCAGCCATTTGGAGGGGCGGTTTAGCAATCAGCCCCAGCATTTT
TRBV6-6,16,NA,NA,TRBJ1-1,CASSYSWNRVGTEAFF,TGTGCCAGCAGTTACTCCTGGAACAGGGTAGGGACTGAAGCTTTCTTT
TRBV4-1,20,NA,NA,TRBJ1-5,CASSRTGLQATRSHNQPQHF,TGCGCCAGCAGCCGCACAGGGCTCCAGGCTACCCGAAGCCACAATCAGCCCCAGCATTTT
TRBV5-4,18,NA,NA,TRBJ2-1,CASSLGVRGASSYNEQFF,TGTGCCAGCAGCTTGGGTGTTCGGGGGGCGAGCTCCTACAATGAGCAGTTCTTC
TRBV27,16,NA,NA,TRBJ1-5,CASSQKGGSSNQPQHF,TGTGCCAGCAGCCAGAAAGGGGGTTCTAGCAATCAGCCCCAGCATTTT
TRBV7-3,17,NA,NA,TRBJ1-1,CASSSSPHKGARTEAFF,TGTGCCAGCAGCTCCTCCCCCCACAAAGGGGCCCGCACTGAAGCTTTCTTT
TRBV7-2,11,NA,once,TRBJ1-1,CASSRRGRTFF,TGTGCCAGCAGCCGGCGGGGTAGAACTTTCTTT
TRBV5-1,13,NA,NA,TRBJ1-1,CASSLEGETEAFF,TGCGCCAGCAGCTTGGAAGGAGAGACTGAAGCTTTCTTT
TRBV5-6,17,NA,NA,TRBJ1-2,CASSLALDVGLYYGYTF,TGTGCCAGCAGCTTGGCCTTAGACGTGGGGCTCTACTATGGCTACACCTTC
TRBV9,16,NA,NA,TRBJ2-3,CASRERAGPETDTQYF,TGTGCCAGCAGGGAACGGGCGGGCCCCGAGACCGATACGCAGTATTTT
TRBV7-9,14,TRBD1,once,TRBJ1-2,CASSSTTGTVGYTF,TGTGCCAGCAGCTCCACCACAGGGACAGTTGGCTACACCTTC
TRBV5-6,17,TRBD2,NA,TRBJ2-5,CASSLSRAGGPEETQYF,TGCGCCAGCAGCTTGTCACGAGCGGGGGGGCCGGAGGAGACCCAGTACTTC
TRBV28,14,NA,NA,TRBJ1-6,CASGDLWRNSPLHF,TGTGCCAGCGGAGATTTGTGGCGGAATTCACCCCTCCACTTT
TRBV6-5,13,TRBD1,NA,TRBJ1-1,CASGTAWDRGAFF,TGTGCCAGCGGAACCGCGTGGGACAGGGGGGCTTTCTTT
TRBV7-9,16,NA,few,TRBJ1-5,CATSTGEEGSNQPQHF,TGTGCCACCAGTACGGGGGAGGAGGGGAGCAATCAGCCCCAGCATTTT
TRBV5-6,13,NA,NA,TRBJ2-7,CASSLGGGIEQYF,TGTGCCAGCAGCTTGGGCGGGGGCATTGAGCAGTACTTC
TRBV10-3,14,NA,NA,TRBJ2-3,CAISEKASTDTQYF,TGTGCCATCAGTGAAAAAGCTAGCACAGATACGCAGTATTTT
TRBV10-3,15,NA,NA,TRBJ1-5,CAISESLEAVQPQHF,TGTGCCATCAGTGAATCTTTAGAGGCAGTTCAGCCCCAGCATTTT
TRBV6-5,14,TRBD1,once,TRBJ2-5,CASSRTGNEETQYF,TGTGCCAGCAGTCGGACAGGGAACGAAGAGACCCAGTACTTC
TRBV29-1,11,NA,NA,TRBJ2-1,CSVPSRVEQFF,TGCAGCGTCCCGAGTCGGGTCGAGCAGTTCTTC
TRBV10-3,15,TRBD2,NA,TRBJ2-7,CAISVRAGVPYEQYF,TGTGCCATCAGTGTAAGGGCGGGGGTGCCCTACGAGCAGTACTTC
TRBV5-6,14,TRBD1,NA,TRBJ1-1,CASSLLGQSYEAFF,TGTGCCAGCAGTCTACTGGGACAGAGTTATGAAGCTTTCTTT
TRBV7-3,14,NA,once,TRBJ1-1,CASSYEHLSPEAFF,TGTGCCAGCAGCTATGAGCATTTGAGCCCTGAAGCTTTCTTT
TRBV28,13,NA,NA,TRBJ1-1,CASSLIGGGEAFF,TGTGCCAGCAGTTTAATTGGGGGGGGTGAAGCTTTCTTT
TRBV4-1,14,NA,NA,TRBJ2-7,CASSQGRDSYEQYF,TGCGCCAGCAGCCAAGGCCGGGATTCCTACGAGCAGTACTTC
TRBV6-4,17,NA,NA,TRBJ1-6,CASSDSKVLGNNSPLHF,TGTGCCAGCAGTGACTCGAAGGTTCTCGGGAATAATTCACCCCTCCACTTT
TRBV5-1,16,TRBD2,NA,TRBJ2-1,CASSRGGASSYNEQFF,TGCGCCAGCAGTCGCGGGGGGGCCAGCTCCTACAATGAGCAGTTCTTC
TRBV5-4,18,NA,NA,TRBJ1-4,CASSLLVGGVTPDEKLFF,TGTGCCAGCAGCTTGTTAGTAGGGGGAGTCACCCCGGATGAAAAACTGTTTTTT
TRBV6-6,15,NA,NA,TRBJ1-6,CASTLARGSGSPLHF,TGTGCCAGCACCCTAGCACGAGGTTCTGGCTCACCCCTCCACTTT
TRBV5-4,15,NA,NA,TRBJ1-2,CASSLALTGPYGYTF,TGTGCCAGCAGCTTGGCCCTGACAGGCCCCTATGGCTACACCTTC
TRBV19,17,TRBD1,NA,TRBJ1-2,CASSGGQGRRNNYGYTF,TGTGCCAGTAGTGGTGGACAGGGTCGAAGGAATAACTATGGCTACACCTTC
TRBV28,17,NA,NA,TRBJ1-6,CASGQILSPSYNSPLHF,TGTGCCAGCGGTCAAATACTAAGCCCCTCCTATAATTCACCCCTCCACTTT
TRBV19,18,NA,NA,TRBJ1-5,CASSIEARWGVPSSPQHF,TGTGCCAGTAGTATAGAGGCACGGTGGGGGGTCCCGTCCAGCCCCCAGCATTTT
TRBV7-9,18,NA,NA,TRBJ1-2,CASSFLSHAGGPNYGYTF,TGTGCCAGCAGCTTTCTTTCCCATGCGGGGGGGCCGAACTATGGCTACACCTTC
TRBV12-5,19,NA,NA,TRBJ1-6,CASGLVHLGSLPYNSPLHF,TGTGCTAGTGGTTTGGTACACTTGGGCAGTCTCCCCTATAATTCACCCCTCCACTTT
TRBV6-5,14,NA,NA,TRBJ1-2,CASSPDRTNYGYTF,TGTGCCAGCAGTCCTGACAGGACTAACTATGGCTACACCTTC
TRBV13,18,TRBD2,NA,TRBJ2-7,CASSLSSSGGSYTYEQYF,TGTGCCAGCAGCTTATCGTCTAGCGGGGGGTCCTATACCTACGAGCAGTACTTC
TRBV28,15,TRBD1,NA,TRBJ1-1,CASRTQGIWYTEAFF,TGTGCCAGCAGGACACAGGGGATTTGGTACACTGAAGCTTTCTTT
TRBV27,15,NA,few,TRBJ2-1,CASSQEEGVLNEQFF,TGTGCCAGCAGCCAAGAAGAGGGGGTTCTCAATGAGCAGTTCTTC
TRBV5-3,16,NA,NA,TRBJ1-5,CARPPPGDNSNQPQHF,TGTGCCAGACCCCCCCCAGGGGATAATAGCAATCAGCCCCAGCATTTT
TRBV7-9,14,NA,NA,TRBJ1-6,CASSLGSGKSPLHF,TGTGCCAGCAGCTTAGGGTCAGGGAAATCACCCCTCCACTTT
TRBV27,14,NA,NA,TRBJ1-2,CASRPTGRYYGYTF,TGTGCCAGCAGGCCGACAGGTAGATACTATGGCTACACCTTC